The sequence of this T cell receptor (beta chain) was determined in a study of cytomegalovirus exposure and HLA in healthy donors. General study findings and limits: A few of the chains that were CMV-associated were confirmed in vitro to be specific for CMV antigens. Among TCR beta chains, those listed as cytomegalovirus-associated numbered some 170. There were reportedly fewer N-insertions in an Asian-associated ancestry cluster than the roughly 670-donor mean, in a later analysis. Rarity marked most TCR sequences, yet some public TCRs occurred in many donors.

Trimming cost V 5 bases and J 8 bases, with 18 bases left between them. In germline, CDR1 is MDHEN, CDR2 SYDVKM. The CDR3 consists of 14 residues. About this clone: The target antigen is unknown.

The study ran its PCR with 60 Vbeta and 13 Jbeta primers. Repertoires were generated with immunoSEQ multiplex PCR, while TCRdb's copy carries only in-frame clones and drops some. Among 150,000 to 200,000 clones listed, roughly 73% were seen once. Sequencing input: PBMCs. This receptor was obtained from a woman between 40 and 50 years old in good health and CMV-seropositive. V gene TRBV28 combines with J gene TRBJ1-2, with D hard to call. The CDR3 here is CASSTHPRSSGYTF. Here the CDR3 DNA reads TGTGCCAGCAGTACCCACCCTAGGTCGTCCGGCTACACCTTC.